This note documents a single TCR beta chain sequence. The data stem from a study of blood T cell repertoires in COVID-19. For the study at large: Whether acute or convalescent, the COVID-19 samples came from the United States, Italy and Spain. The analysed material was cDNA or gDNA that came from T cells, B-cell-depleted T cells, or PBMCs.

Trimming removed 5 bases at V and 11 bases at J, with 13 bases between. This CDR3 is built from 13 residues. Germline V CDR1 and CDR2: LNHDA, SQIVND (reference sequence). Source study methods: Amplification of reference gene primers was used by the study to estimate nucleated cell counts. TCRdb's copy holds only in-frame clones and misses some; the assay was immunoSEQ multiplex PCR. D and trimming were read from the DNA, whereas the V and J calls and clone size are those reported in that table. The sample yields 150,000 to 200,000 clones, more than 65% seen once. The chain links TRBV19 to TRBJ1-6, with D possibly matching TRBD1 (6 bases). The sequence was collected from a woman at least 80 years old with active or convalescent COVID-19. What was sequenced was peripheral blood. CDR3 loop: CASSLLQGTPLHF. DNA of the CDR3: TGTGCCAGTAGTTTATTACAGGGTACACCCCTCCACTTT.